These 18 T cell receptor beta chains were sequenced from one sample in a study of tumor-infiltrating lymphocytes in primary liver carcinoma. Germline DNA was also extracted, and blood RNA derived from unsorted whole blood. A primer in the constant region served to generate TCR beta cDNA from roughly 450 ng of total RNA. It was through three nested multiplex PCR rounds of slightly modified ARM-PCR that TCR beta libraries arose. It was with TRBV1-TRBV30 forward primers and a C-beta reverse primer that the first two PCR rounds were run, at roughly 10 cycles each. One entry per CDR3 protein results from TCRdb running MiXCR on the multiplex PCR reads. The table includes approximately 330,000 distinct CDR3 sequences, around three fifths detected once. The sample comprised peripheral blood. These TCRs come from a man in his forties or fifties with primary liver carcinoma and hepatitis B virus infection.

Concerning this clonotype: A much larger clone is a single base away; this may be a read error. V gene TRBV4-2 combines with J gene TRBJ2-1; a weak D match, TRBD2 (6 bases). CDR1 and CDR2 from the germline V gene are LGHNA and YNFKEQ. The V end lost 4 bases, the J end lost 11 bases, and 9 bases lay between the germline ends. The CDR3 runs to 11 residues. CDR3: CASSPGLKQFF. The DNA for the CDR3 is TGTGCCAGCAGCCCGGGACTGAAGCAGTTCTTC.

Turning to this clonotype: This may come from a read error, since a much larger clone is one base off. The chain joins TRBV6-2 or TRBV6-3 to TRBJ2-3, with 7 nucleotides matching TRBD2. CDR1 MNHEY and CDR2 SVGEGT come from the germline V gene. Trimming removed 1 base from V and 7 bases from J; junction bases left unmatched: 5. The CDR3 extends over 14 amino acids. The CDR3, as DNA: TGTGCCAGCAGTTACTGCGGGAGTACGTATACGCAGTATTTT. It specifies CASSYCGSTYTQYF.

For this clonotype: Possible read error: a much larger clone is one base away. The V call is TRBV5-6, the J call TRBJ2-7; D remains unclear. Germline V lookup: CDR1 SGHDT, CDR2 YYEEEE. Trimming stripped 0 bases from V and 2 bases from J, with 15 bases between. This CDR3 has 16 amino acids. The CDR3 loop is CASSLDAYYPAYEQYF. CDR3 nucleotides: TGTGCCAGCAGCTTGGACGCTTACTACCCAGCCTACGAGCAGTACTTC. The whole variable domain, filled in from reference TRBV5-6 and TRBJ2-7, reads DAGVTQSPTHLIKTRGQQVTLRCSPKSGHDTVSWYQQALGQGPQFIFQYYEEEERQRGNFPDRFSGHQFPNYSSELNVNALLLGDSALYLCASSLDAYYPAYEQYFGPGTRLTVT.

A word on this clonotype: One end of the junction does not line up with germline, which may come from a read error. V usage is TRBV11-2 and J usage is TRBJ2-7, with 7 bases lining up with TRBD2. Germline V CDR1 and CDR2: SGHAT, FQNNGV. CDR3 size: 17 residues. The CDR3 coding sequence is TGTGCCAGCAGCTACGATCACGCGCGACTAGCTGGCTACAAGCAATACTTC. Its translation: CASSYDHARLAGYKQYF. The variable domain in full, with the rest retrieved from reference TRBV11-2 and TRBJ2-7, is EAGVAQSPRYKIIEKRQSVAFWCNPISGHATLYWYQQILGQGPKLLIQFQNNGVVDDSQLPKDRFSAERLKGVDSTLKIQPAKLEDSAVYLCASSYDHARLAGYKQYFGPGTRLTVT.

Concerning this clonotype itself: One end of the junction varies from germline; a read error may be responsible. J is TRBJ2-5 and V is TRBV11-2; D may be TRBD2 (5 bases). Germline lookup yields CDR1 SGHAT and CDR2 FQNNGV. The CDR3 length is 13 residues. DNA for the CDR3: TGTGCCAGCAGCTTGGAGGAAGGAGAGACCCAATACTTC. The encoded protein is CASSLEEGETQYF.

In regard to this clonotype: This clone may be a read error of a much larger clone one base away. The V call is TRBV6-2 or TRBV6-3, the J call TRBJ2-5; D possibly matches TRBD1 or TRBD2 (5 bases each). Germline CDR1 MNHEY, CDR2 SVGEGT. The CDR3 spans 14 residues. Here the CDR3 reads CTSSSQGKRGTQYF. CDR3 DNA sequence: TGTACCAGCAGTTCCCAGGGAAAGAGGGGGACCCAGTACTTC.

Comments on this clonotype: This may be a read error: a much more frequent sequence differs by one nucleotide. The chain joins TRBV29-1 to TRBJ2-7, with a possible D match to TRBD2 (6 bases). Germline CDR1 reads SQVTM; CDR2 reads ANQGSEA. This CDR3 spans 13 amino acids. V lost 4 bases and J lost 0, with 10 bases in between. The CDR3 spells CSVVGGRSYEQYF. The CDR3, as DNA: TGCAGCGTTGTCGGGGGTCGCTCCTACGAGCAGTACTTC.

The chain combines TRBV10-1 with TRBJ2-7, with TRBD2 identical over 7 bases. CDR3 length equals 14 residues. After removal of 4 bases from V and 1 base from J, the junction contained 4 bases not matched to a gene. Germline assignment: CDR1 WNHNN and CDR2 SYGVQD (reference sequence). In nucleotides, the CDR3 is TGCGCCAGCAGTGGGGGGGGGAATTCCTACGAGCAGTACTTC. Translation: CASSGGGNSYEQYF.

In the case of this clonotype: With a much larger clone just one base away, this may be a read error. The CDR3 loop is CASSPCRTGNQETQYF. CDR3 DNA: TGTGCCAGCAGTCCCTGTCGGACGGGTAACCAAGAGACCCAGTACTTC. The chain uses TRBV6-5 and TRBJ2-5; D is unresolved. Trimming stripped 5 bases from V and 0 bases from J, with 16 bases between. Looked up from germline, CDR1 is MNHEY and CDR2 is SVGAGI. This CDR3 spans 16 amino acids.

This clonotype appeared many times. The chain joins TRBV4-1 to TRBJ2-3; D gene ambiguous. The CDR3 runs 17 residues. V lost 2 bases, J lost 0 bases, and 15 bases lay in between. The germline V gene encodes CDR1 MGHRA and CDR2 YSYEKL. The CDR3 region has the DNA TGCGCCAGCAGCCAATCCCACTTCTTTGAAAGCACAGATACGCAGTATTTT. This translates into CASSQSHFFESTDTQYF.

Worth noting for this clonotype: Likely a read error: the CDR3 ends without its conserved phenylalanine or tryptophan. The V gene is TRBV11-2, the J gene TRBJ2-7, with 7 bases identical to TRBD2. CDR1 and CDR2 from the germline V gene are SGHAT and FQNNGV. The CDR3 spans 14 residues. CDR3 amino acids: CASSTPGGGREQYL. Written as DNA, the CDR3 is TGCGCCAGCAGCACCCCAGGCGGGGGTCGCGAGCAGTACCTC.

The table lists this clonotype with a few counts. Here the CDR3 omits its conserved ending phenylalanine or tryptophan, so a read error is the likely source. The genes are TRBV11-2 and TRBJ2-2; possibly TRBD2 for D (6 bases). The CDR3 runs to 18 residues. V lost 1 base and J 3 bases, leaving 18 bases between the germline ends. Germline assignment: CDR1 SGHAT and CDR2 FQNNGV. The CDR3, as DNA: TGTGCCAGCAGCTTAGGAGTGGCGGGACGGGCGGACACCGGGGAGCTGTTTTCT. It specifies CASSLGVAGRADTGELFS.

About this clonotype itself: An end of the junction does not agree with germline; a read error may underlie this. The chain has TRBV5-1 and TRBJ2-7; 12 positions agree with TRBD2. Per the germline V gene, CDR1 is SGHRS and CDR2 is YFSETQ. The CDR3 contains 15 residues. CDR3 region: CASTTTSGSSYEQCF. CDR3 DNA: TGCGCCAGCACCACGACTAGCGGGAGCTCTTACGAGCAGTGCTTC.

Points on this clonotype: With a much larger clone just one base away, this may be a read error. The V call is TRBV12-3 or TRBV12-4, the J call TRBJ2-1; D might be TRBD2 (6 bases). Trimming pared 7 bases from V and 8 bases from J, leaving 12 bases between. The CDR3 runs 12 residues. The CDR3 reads CASNSGEYEQFF. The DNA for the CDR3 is TGTGCCAGCAATTCGGGGGAGTATGAGCAGTTCTTC.

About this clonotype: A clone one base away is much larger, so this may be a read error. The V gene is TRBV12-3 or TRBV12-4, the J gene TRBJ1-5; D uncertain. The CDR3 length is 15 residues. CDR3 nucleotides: TGTGCCAGCAGTTTTGGTCCCGGGTTCAATCAGCCCCATCATTTT. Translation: CASSFGPGFNQPHHF.

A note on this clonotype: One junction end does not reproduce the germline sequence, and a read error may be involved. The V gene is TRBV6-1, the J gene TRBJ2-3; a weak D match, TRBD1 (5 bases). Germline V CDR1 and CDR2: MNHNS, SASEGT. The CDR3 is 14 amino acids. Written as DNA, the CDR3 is TGTGCCAGCCCAGACAGTTTTAGCACAGGTACGCAGTATTTT. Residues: CASPDSFSTGTQYF.

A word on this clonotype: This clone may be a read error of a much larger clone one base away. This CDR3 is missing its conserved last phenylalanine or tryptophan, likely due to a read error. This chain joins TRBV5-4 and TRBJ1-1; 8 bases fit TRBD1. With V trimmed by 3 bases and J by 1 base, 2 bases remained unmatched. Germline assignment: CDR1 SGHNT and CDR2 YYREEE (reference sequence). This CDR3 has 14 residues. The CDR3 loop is CASSSGQENTEAFS. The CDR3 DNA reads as TGTGCCAGCAGCTCGGGACAGGAGAACACTGAAGCTTTCTCT.

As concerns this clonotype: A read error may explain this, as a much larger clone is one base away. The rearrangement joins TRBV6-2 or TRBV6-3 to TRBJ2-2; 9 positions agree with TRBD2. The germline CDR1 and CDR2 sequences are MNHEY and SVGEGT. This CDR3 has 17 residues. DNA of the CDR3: TGTGCCAGCAGTTGGTTGAGGAGTAGCGGGAGATCCGGGGTGCTGTTTTTT. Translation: CASSWLRSSGRSGVLFF.